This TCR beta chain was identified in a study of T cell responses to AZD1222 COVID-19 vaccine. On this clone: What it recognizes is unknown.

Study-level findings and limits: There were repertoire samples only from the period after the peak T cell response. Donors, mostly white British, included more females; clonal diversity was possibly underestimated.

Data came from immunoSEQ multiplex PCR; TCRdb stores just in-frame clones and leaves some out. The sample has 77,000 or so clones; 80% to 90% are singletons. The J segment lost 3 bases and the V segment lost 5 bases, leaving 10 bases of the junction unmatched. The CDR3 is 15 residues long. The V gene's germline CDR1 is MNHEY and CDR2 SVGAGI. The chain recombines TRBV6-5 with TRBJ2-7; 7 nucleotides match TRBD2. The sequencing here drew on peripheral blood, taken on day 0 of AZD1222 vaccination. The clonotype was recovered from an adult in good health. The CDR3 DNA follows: TGTGCCAGCAGTCCCTTGGGGAGCGGGAACTACGAGCAGTACTTC. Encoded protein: CASSPLGSGNYEQYF.